The source of this T cell receptor (beta chain) is a study of cytomegalovirus exposure and HLA in healthy donors. CDR3 length: 14 amino acids. Germline V lookup: CDR1 SQVTM, CDR2 ANQGSEA. Primers for the PCR totalled 60 Vbeta and 13 Jbeta. Here immunoSEQ multiplex PCR was the method, and the copy in TCRdb shows in-frame clones only, minus some. The repertoire holds about 150,000 clones, with roughly 70% as singletons. Material for sequencing was PBMCs. The chain couples TRBV29-1 to TRBJ2-5; 8 bases fit TRBD1. The DNA end is more similar to TRBJ2-7, so the J call may be wrong. The TCR sequence derives from a man aged 25 to 45 in good health and CMV-seronegative. CDR3 DNA sequence: TGCAGCGTTGTAAGGGACAGGATCTCCTACGAGCAGTACTTC. It yields the protein CSVVRDRISYEQYF.